The 14 T cell receptor beta chains below were found in one sample sequenced in a study of blood T cell repertoires in COVID-19. This table comes from immunoSEQ multiplex PCR, and its TCRdb copy is limited to in-frame clones, with some not included. The sample shows under 250,000 clones, approximately 80% of them seen only once. Input material: peripheral blood. The receptors originated from a human donor in a cohort sampled during active COVID-19.

This chain connects TRBV7-2 to TRBJ2-7; TRBD1 might be the D (6 bases). Germline values: CDR1 SGHTA, CDR2 FQGNSA. V was trimmed by 6 bases and J by 6 bases, leaving 27 bases between them. The CDR3 contains 17 residues. In DNA form, the CDR3 reads TGTGCCAGCAGTTTTTCGACAGGTCTCGGGAAGGCCAGCGAGCAGTACTTC. It encodes CASSFSTGLGKASEQYF.

The chain is built from TRBV7-9 and TRBJ2-4; possible D gene TRBD2, 6 bases. In germline, CDR1 is SEHNR, CDR2 FQNEAQ (reference sequence). V lost 4 bases, J lost 5 bases, and 15 bases lay in between. The CDR3 runs to 15 residues. The CDR3 protein is CASSSRSGGQNIQYF. The CDR3, as DNA: TGTGCCAGCAGCTCGAGGTCCGGGGGTCAAAACATTCAGTACTTC.

V usage is TRBV6-5 and J usage is TRBJ1-1, with a tentative D call TRBD1 (6 bases). Between the trimmed V and J ends, which lost 6 bases and 4 bases, there was a span of 12 bases. Germline lookup yields CDR1 MNHEY and CDR2 SVGAGI. The length of the CDR3 is 13 residues. CDR3 bases: TGTGCCAGCAGATCGGGAGGGGGCACTGAAGCTTTCTTT. This sequence encodes CASRSGGGTEAFF.

This chain links TRBV9 with TRBJ2-6; a possible D gene is TRBD1 (5 bases). Germline V gene lookup returns CDR1 SGDLS and CDR2 YYNGEE. This CDR3 has 19 residues. Trimming took 0 bases from V and 3 from J, leaving 19 bases between them. Here the CDR3 reads CASSVVAQGRPRGANVLTF. CDR3 nucleotide sequence: TGTGCCAGCAGCGTAGTGGCCCAGGGAAGGCCTCGTGGGGCCAACGTCCTGACTTTC.

The chain employs TRBV4-2 and TRBJ2-2; no reliable D call. The V gene lost 1 base and the J gene lost 3 bases, with 9 bases spanning the gap. The germline CDR1 and CDR2 sequences are LGHNA and YNFKEQ. The CDR3 has 15 amino acids. The CDR3 DNA reads as TGTGCCAGCAGCCAAGCCTCCCGGGACACCGGGGAGCTGTTTTTT. Protein: CASSQASRDTGELFF.

V gene TRBV9 combines with J gene TRBJ2-3; D is unresolved. V lost 4 bases and J 1 base, leaving 10 bases between the germline ends. The V gene's germline CDR1 is SGDLS and CDR2 YYNGEE. This CDR3 comprises 14 residues. The CDR3: CASSPGLGTDTQYF. The CDR3 DNA reads TGTGCCAGCAGCCCCGGGTTAGGCACAGATACGCAGTATTTT. Looking up the rest from reference TRBV9 and TRBJ2-3 gives the full variable domain: DSGVTQTPKHLITATGQRVTLRCSPRSGDLSVYWYQQSLDQGLQFLIQYYNGEERAKGNILERFSAQQFPDLHSELNLSSLELGDSALYFCASSPGLGTDTQYFGPGTRLTVL.

V and J are TRBV7-2 and TRBJ2-5; D gene uncertain. V was cut by 7 bases and J by 1 base, with 13 bases left in between. The CDR3 covers 14 residues. The V gene's germline CDR1 is SGHTA and CDR2 FQGNSA. The CDR3 region is CASNGQATQETQYF. In DNA form, the CDR3 reads TGTGCCAGCAATGGGCAGGCAACCCAAGAGACCCAGTACTTC. The entire variable domain, with the rest obtained from reference TRBV7-2 and TRBJ2-5, is as follows: GAGVSQSPSNKVTEKGKDVELRCDPISGHTALYWYRQSLGQGLEFLIYFQGNSAPDKSGLPSDRFSAERTGGSVSTLTIQRTQQEDSAVYLCASNGQATQETQYFGPGTRLLVL.

The rearrangement joins TRBV4-3 to TRBJ1-2; D is perhaps TRBD1 (6 bases). This CDR3 is 13 amino acids long. Germline V gene lookup returns CDR1 LGHNA and CDR2 YSLEER. Trimming left V 3 bases short and J 6 bases short, with 11 bases between. CDR3 bases: TGCGCCAGCAGCCACGACAGGCAGGATGGCTACACCTTC. This gives the protein CASSHDRQDGYTF.

V and J are TRBV27 and TRBJ2-1; D gene ambiguous. CDR1 and CDR2 (germline): MNHEY, SMNVEV (reference sequence). The CDR3 runs to 13 residues. The V and J ends lost 6 bases and 7 bases respectively, with 13 bases between them. CDR3 region: CASSPPLFNEQFF. CDR3 bases: TGTGCCAGCAGCCCCCCTTTGTTTAATGAGCAGTTCTTC.

This clone was detected only a few times. The rearrangement uses TRBV6-5 and TRBJ1-2, with D possibly being TRBD1 (6 bases). V dropped 6 bases and J dropped 3 bases, with 14 bases sitting between them. This CDR3 has 14 residues. The V gene's germline CDR1 is MNHEY and CDR2 SVGAGI. This CDR3 is CASSSGTPHYGYTF. The DNA of the CDR3 is TGTGCCAGCAGCTCCGGGACACCCCACTATGGCTACACCTTC.

This chain links TRBV4-1 with TRBJ2-1; 11 bases line up with TRBD2. Germline V gene lookup returns CDR1 MGHRA and CDR2 YSYEKL. The CDR3 has 15 amino acids. With V trimmed by 8 bases and J by 5 bases, 8 bases remained unmatched. The CDR3 DNA is TGCGCCAGCGGCCCCGGGACTAGCGGAGACAATGAGCAGTTCTTC. It yields the protein CASGPGTSGDNEQFF.

The J gene is TRBJ1-2, the V gene TRBV28, with TRBD1 as a possible D gene (5 bases). CDR1 and CDR2 from the germline V gene are MDHEN and SYDVKM. V lost 2 bases and J lost 4, with 8 bases in between. The CDR3 sequence is 13 residues long. CDR3 bases: TGTGCCAGCAGTTTAGACAGATTCTATGGCTACACCTTC. As protein: CASSLDRFYGYTF.

The V and J genes are TRBV19 and TRBJ1-2, with 7 bases matching TRBD1. The V and J ends lost 7 bases and 0 bases, in that order; junction bases with no gene match: 11. The germline gives CDR1 LNHDA, CDR2 SQIVND (reference sequence). The CDR3 contains 16 residues. CDR3 in DNA: TGTGCCAGTACTAACCCGGGACAGATCTCTAACTATGGCTACACCTTC. It is translated as CASTNPGQISNYGYTF.

This clone showed up just a few times. The V call is TRBV24-1, the J call TRBJ2-7, with a tentative D call TRBD1 (5 bases). Germline CDR1 KGHDR, CDR2 SFDVKD. Trimming stripped 10 bases from V and 4 bases from J, with 22 bases between. The CDR3 has 15 residues. CDR3 loop: CATREDTSEPYEQYF. The CDR3 DNA sequence: TGTGCCACGCGAGAGGACACTTCTGAACCTTACGAGCAGTACTTC.